The present T cell receptor beta chain was sequenced within a study of shared clonotypes between healthy human individuals. Genomic DNA of every subset was divided equally among multiple immunoSEQ plates. Sequenced by immunoSEQ multiplex PCR; TCRdb stores in-frame clones only, minus some. The profile shows about 2.3 million clones, 85% to 95% of them singletons. This clone was counted only a few times. After removal of 3 bases from V and 4 bases from J, the junction contained 8 bases not matched to a gene. The V gene's germline CDR1 is LNHDA and CDR2 SQIVND (reference sequence). This CDR3 comprises 15 residues. Donors included only healthy HIV-negative adults lacking recent acute infections or vaccinations.

Source material: naive CD4+ T cells from PBMCs. Subset described: CD45RA+ positively selected. The chain carries TRBV19 and TRBJ1-2; 7 bases map to TRBD1. The receptor was isolated from a man aged 18 to 35 in good health. Some clones in this sample may be carry-over from other donors' samples. The CDR3 reads CASSMGRQGSYGYTF. The CDR3 DNA reads as TGTGCCAGTAGTATGGGGCGACAGGGTAGCTATGGCTACACCTTC.